Listed here is a single T cell receptor (beta chain). This CDR3 region has 15 residues. Looked up from germline, CDR1 is KGHSH and CDR2 is LQKENI. With V trimmed by 6 bases and J by 2 bases, 6 bases remained unmatched. The data belong to a study of blood T cell repertoires in COVID-19. Study background: The study drew acute and convalescent COVID-19 samples from the United States, Italy and Spain.

Categorization into cohorts depended on clinical history that participants reported. Recovery among Cohort 3 donors was established by two negative PCRs, clearance, or symptom resolution. Authors' processing steps: Estimates of nucleated cell counts were drawn from the amplification of reference gene primers. Generated by immunoSEQ multiplex PCR, the TCRdb table keeps only in-frame clones and is missing some. V, J and clone size derive from that table, while D and trimming were established from the DNA sequence. The sample has 200,000 to 300,000 clones, around nine tenths seen once; the top ten hold under 3%.

Sequenced material: PBMCs or T cells enriched from blood (not recorded which). J is TRBJ1-5 and V is TRBV18, with 8 bases aligning to TRBD1. The receptor was derived from a woman younger than 30 who had recovered from COVID-19. The DNA of the CDR3 is TGTGCCAGCTCCCTGACAGGGGAGCGCAATCAGCCCCAGCATTTT. As protein: CASSLTGERNQPQHF. The entire variable domain, with the rest obtained from reference TRBV18 and TRBJ1-5, is as follows: NAGVMQNPRHLVRRRGQEARLRCSPMKGHSHVYWYRQLPEEGLKFMVYLQKENIIDESGMPKERFSAEFPKEGPSILRIQQVVRGDSAAYFCASSLTGERNQPQHFGDGTRLSIL.